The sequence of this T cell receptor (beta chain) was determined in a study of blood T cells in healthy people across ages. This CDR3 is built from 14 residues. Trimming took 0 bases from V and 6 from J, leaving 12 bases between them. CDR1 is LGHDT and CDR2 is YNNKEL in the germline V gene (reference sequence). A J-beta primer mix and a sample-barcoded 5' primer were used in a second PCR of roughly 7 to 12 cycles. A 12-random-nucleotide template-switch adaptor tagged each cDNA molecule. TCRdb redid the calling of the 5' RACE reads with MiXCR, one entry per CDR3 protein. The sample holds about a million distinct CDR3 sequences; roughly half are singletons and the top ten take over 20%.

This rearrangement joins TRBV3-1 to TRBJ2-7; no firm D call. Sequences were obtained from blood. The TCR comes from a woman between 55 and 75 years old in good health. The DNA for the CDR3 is TGTGCCAGCAGCCAAGAGAACAGCCATCTCGAGCAGTACTTC. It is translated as CASSQENSHLEQYF.